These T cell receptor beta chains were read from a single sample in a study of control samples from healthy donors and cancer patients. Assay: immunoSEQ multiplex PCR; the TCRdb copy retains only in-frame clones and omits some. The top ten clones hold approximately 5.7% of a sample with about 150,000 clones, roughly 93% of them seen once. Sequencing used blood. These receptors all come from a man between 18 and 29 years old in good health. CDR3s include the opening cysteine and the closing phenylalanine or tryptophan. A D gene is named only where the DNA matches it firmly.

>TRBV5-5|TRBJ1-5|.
TGTGCCAGCAGCCCCGAGTTTTCGGGGTATCAGCCCCAGCATTTT
CASSPEFSGYQPQHF
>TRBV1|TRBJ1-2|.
TGCACCACTAAAAGCGGGTACTATGGCTACACCTTC
CTTKSGYYGYTF
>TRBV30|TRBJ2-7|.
TGTGCCTGGGGGACTTACGAGCAGTACTTC
CAWGTYEQYF
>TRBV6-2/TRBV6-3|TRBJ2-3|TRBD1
TGTGCCAGCAGTTACTCGCCGGGACAGGGGGCAGATACGCAGTATTTT
CASSYSPGQGADTQYF
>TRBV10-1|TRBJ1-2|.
TGCGCCAGCAGTCCGTCTGACAGGCCCCTATGGGGCTACACCTTC
CASSPSDRPLWGYTF
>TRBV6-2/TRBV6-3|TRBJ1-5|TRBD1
TGTGCCAGCAGTGCGGGACAGCCTCAGCATTTT
CASSAGQPQHF
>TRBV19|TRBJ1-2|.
TGTGCCAGTAGTATAGGGGGGGGTGACTACACCTTC
CASSIGGGDYTF
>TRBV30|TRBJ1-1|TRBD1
TGTGCCTGGACAGGGGGAGGAGACACTGAAGCTTTCTTT
CAWTGGGDTEAFF
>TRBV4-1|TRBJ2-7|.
TGCGCCAGCAGCCAAACGGACTACCTCGAGCAGTACTTC
CASSQTDYLEQYF
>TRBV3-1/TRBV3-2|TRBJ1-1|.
TGTGCCAGCAGCCTGTGGACGGTGAACACTGAAGCTTTCTTT
CASSLWTVNTEAFF